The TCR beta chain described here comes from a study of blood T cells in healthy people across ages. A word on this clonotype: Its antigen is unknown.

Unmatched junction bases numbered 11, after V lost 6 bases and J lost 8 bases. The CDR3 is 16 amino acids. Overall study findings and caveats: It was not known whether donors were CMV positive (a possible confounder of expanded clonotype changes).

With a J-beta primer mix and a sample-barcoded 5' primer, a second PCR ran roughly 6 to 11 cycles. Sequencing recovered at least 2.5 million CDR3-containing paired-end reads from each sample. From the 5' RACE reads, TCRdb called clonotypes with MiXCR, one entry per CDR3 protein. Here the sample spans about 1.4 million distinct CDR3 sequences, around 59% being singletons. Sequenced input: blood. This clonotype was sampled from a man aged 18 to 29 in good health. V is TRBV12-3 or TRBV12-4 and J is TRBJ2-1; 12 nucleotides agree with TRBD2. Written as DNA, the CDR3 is TGTGCCAGCAGACGTATCGGACTAGCGGGAAACGATGAGCAGTTCTTC. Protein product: CASRRIGLAGNDEQFF.